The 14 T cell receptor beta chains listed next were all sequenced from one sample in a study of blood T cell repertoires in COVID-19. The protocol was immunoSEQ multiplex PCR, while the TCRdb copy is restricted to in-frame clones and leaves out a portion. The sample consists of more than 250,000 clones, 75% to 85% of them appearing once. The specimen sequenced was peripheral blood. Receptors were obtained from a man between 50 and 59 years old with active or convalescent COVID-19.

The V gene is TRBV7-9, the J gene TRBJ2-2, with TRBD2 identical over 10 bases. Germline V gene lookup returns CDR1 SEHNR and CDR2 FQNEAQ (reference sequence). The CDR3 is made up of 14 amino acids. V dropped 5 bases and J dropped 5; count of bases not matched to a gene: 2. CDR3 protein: CASSRLAGTGELFF. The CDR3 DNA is TGTGCCAGCAGCCGACTAGCGGGTACCGGGGAGCTGTTTTTT.

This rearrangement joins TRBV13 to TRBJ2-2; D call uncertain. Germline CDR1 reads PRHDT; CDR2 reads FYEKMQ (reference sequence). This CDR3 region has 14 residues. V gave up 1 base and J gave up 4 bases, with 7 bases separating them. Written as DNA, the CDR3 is TGTGCCAGCAGCTTAGCATGGGCCACCGGGGAGCTGTTTTTT. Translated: CASSLAWATGELFF.

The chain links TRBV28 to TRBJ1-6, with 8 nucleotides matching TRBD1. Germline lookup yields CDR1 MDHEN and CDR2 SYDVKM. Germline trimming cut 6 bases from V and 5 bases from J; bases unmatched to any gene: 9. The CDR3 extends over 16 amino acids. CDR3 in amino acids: CASRIRTDRDNSPLHF. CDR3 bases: TGTGCCAGCAGGATCCGGACGGACAGGGATAATTCACCCCTCCACTTT.

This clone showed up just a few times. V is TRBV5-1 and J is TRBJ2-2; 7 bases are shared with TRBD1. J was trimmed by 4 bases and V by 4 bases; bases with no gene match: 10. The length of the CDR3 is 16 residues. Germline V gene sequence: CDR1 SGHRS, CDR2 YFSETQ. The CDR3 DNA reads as TGCGCCAGCAGCCCCGGCTCGGGACAGATCACCGGGGAGCTGTTTTTT. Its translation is CASSPGSGQITGELFF.

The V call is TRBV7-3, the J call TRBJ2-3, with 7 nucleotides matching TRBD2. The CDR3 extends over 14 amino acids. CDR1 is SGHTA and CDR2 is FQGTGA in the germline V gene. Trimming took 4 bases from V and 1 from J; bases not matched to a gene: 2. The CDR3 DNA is TGTGCCAGCAGCTGGGGGGGAGGCACAGATACGCAGTATTTT. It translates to CASSWGGGTDTQYF.

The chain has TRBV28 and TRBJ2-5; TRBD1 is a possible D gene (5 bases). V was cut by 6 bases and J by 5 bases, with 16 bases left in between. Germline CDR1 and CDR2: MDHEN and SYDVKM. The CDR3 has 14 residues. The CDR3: CASRTRVFRETQYF. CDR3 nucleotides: TGTGCCAGCAGAACCAGGGTGTTTCGTGAGACCCAGTACTTC. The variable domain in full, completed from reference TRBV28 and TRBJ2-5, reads DVKVTQSSRYLVKRTGEKVFLECVQDMDHENMFWYRQDPGLGLRLIYFSYDVKMKEKGDIPEGYSVSREKKERFSLILESASTNQTSMYLCASRTRVFRETQYFGPGTRLLVL.

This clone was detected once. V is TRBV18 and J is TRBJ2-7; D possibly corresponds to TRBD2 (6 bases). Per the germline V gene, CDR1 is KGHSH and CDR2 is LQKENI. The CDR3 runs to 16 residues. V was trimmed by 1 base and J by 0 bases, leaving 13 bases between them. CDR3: CASSPRRGESSYEQYF. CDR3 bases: TGTGCCAGCTCACCACGGAGGGGCGAGAGCTCCTACGAGCAGTACTTC.

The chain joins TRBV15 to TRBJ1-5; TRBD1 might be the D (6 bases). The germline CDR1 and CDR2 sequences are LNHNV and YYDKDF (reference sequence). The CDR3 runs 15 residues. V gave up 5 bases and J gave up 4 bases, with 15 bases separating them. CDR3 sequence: CATSLRGRGNQPQHF. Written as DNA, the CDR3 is TGTGCCACCAGCCTAAGGGGCAGGGGTAATCAGCCCCAGCATTTT.

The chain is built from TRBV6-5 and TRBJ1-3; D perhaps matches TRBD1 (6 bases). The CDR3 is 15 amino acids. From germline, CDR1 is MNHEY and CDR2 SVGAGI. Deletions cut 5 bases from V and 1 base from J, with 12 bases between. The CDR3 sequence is CASSTGQFSGNTIYF. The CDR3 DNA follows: TGTGCCAGCAGTACAGGACAGTTTTCTGGAAACACCATATATTTT.

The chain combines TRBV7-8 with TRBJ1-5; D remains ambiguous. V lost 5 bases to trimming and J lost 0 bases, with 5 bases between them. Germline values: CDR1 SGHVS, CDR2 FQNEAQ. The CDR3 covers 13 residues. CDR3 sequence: CASSPNSNQPQHF. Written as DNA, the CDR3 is TGTGCCAGCAGCCCCAATAGCAATCAGCCCCAGCATTTT. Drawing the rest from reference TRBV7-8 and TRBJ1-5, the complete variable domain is GAGVSQSPRYKVAKRGQDVALRCDPISGHVSLFWYQQALGQGPEFLTYFQNEAQLDKSGLPSDRFFAERPEGSVSTLKIQRTQQEDSAVYLCASSPNSNQPQHFGDGTRLSIL.

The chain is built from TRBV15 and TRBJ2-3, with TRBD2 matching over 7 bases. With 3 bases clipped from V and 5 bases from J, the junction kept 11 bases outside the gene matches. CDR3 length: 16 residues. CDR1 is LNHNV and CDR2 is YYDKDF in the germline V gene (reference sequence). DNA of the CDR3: TGTGCCACCAGCAGCCCGGGGGGAGGGCACAAAGATACGCAGTATTTT. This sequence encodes CATSSPGGGHKDTQYF.

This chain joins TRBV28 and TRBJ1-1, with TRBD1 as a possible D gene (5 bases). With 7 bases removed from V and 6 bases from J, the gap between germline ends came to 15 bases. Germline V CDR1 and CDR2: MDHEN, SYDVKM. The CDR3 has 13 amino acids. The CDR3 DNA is TGTGCCAGCACTTCCGGGGGGGGATCTGAAGCTTTCTTT. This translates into CASTSGGGSEAFF.

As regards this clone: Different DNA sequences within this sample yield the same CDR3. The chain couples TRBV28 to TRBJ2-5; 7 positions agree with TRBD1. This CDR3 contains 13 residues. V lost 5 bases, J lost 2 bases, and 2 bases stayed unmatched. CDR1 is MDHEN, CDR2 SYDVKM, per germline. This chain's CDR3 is CASSPGGQETQYF. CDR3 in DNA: TGTGCCAGCAGTCCAGGGGGACAAGAGACCCAGTACTTC.

DNA for the CDR3: TGTGCCAGCAGTGGCGGTCTAGCGGACAACAATGAGCAGTTCTTC. Its protein is CASSGGLADNNEQFF. The V call is TRBV11-3, the J call TRBJ2-1, with 7 bases that match TRBD2. In germline, CDR1 is SGHNT, CDR2 YENEEA. CDR3 size: 15 residues. The trim removed 6 bases at V and 5 bases at J, leaving 10 bases unmatched.